This T cell receptor beta chain was retrieved from a study of cytomegalovirus exposure and HLA in healthy donors. Findings of the study overall: In a later analysis, TCR beta V- and J-gene trimming showed a link to a missense DCLRE1C variant. Most TCRs appeared rarely, but some public TCRs recurred in many donors. Later examination showed HLA-associated TCR beta chains had greater clonal expansion than equally common others. Because they were indistinguishable, some V segments, including TRBV6-2 and TRBV6-3, were excluded.

A remark on this clone: Its antigen is unknown.

Losses at the gene ends were 6 bases for V and 7 bases for J; bases not matched to a gene: 7. Germline assignment: CDR1 ENHRY and CDR2 SYGVKD. This CDR3 comprises 15 residues. The PCR used 60 Vbeta and 13 Jbeta primers. The repertoire was sequenced with immunoSEQ multiplex PCR; TCRdb's copy has only in-frame clones and lacks some. Its table records 130,000 or so clones. Material for sequencing was PBMCs. This chain connects TRBV10-3 to TRBJ2-1; 12 positions agree with TRBD1. The TCR was taken from a man aged 18 to 30 in good health and CMV-seronegative. This chain's CDR3 is CAIRPPGQGANEQFF. For the CDR3, the DNA is TGTGCCATCAGACCACCGGGACAGGGGGCGAATGAGCAGTTCTTC.